Each of the 8 T cell receptor beta chains below was sequenced from the same sample in a study of T cell clusters in autoimmune cytopenias. One tube held mixed TRB-A and TRB-B primer pools for touch-down PCR. TCRdb reprocessed the multiplex PCR reads; each CDR3 protein has one entry and no DNA is given. Its table lists about 6,500 distinct CDR3 sequences. Some 34,000 genome equivalents of blood DNA were amplified for TRB. These data were also reused for a study on T cell repertoires in aging, cancer and after chemotherapy.

Sequencing input: peripheral blood. The origin of the receptors is a human donor in good health.

This chain connects TRBV5-6 to TRBJ1-2. In germline, CDR1 is SGHDT, CDR2 YYEEEE. The CDR3 is 15 residues long. CDR3 region: CASSLDLATENGYTF.

The chain combines TRBV5-5 with TRBJ1-5. The germline gives CDR1 SGHKS, CDR2 YYEKEE (reference sequence). The CDR3 is 15 residues long. The CDR3: CASSLSQELAQPQHF.

The CDR3: CAWSPGGPSGYTF. The rearrangement joins TRBV30 to TRBJ1-2; TCRdb's D call, TRBD1, is unchecked because there is no DNA. CDR1 is GTSNPN and CDR2 is SVGIG in the germline V gene (reference sequence). This CDR3 is built from 13 residues.

The chain uses TRBV6-1 and TRBJ2-4; TCRdb indicates TRBD1, and absent DNA this call remains unverified. Germline-derived CDR1 and CDR2 are MNHNS and SASEGT. This CDR3 is built from 15 residues. Here the CDR3 reads CASSPNGQGWNIQYF.

The CDR3 protein is CASMAGQGHGYTF. This sequence joins TRBV19 and TRBJ1-2; without DNA, the TCRdb call of TRBD1 cannot be checked. The CDR3 extends over 13 amino acids. CDR1 is LNHDA and CDR2 is SQIVND in the germline V gene (reference sequence).

This chain connects TRBV19 to TRBJ2-1; the D gene TCRdb calls, TRBD2, cannot be checked with no DNA. CDR1 and CDR2 (germline): LNHDA, SQIVND (reference sequence). This CDR3 has 15 amino acids. The CDR3 region is CASQGLAGSYNEQFF.

CDR3 loop: CASSLRLAGGPRTPGGELFF. V gene TRBV7-2 combines with J gene TRBJ2-2; the TRBD2 assignment by TCRdb is unverifiable without DNA. This CDR3 is 20 amino acids long. The germline gives CDR1 SGHTA, CDR2 FQGNSA.

The chain employs TRBV6-4 and TRBJ2-7; absent DNA, TCRdb's TRBD2 call cannot be checked. The CDR3 has 13 amino acids. Germline-derived CDR1 and CDR2 are MRHNA and SNTAGT. The CDR3 spells CAAIGEGQYEQYF.